Following are 8 T cell receptor beta chains from one sample sequenced in a study of cytomegalovirus exposure and HLA in healthy donors. The PCR employed 60 Vbeta primers together with 13 Jbeta primers. Assay: immunoSEQ multiplex PCR; the TCRdb copy retains only in-frame clones and omits some. This table holds some 160,000 clones, 60% to 85% found once. The sample taken for sequencing was PBMCs. These receptors were obtained from a man aged 45 to 65 in good health and CMV-seropositive.

This clone was recorded only once. The chain joins TRBV19 to TRBJ2-7, with TRBD1 as a possible D gene (5 bases). Trimming left V 1 base short and J 0 bases short, with 13 bases between. The CDR3 contains 16 residues. Germline lookup yields CDR1 LNHDA and CDR2 SQIVND (reference sequence). CDR3 DNA sequence: TGTGCCAGTAGTATAGCCTGGGGCGGTAGCTCCTACGAGCAGTACTTC. The encoded protein is CASSIAWGGSSYEQYF. Supplemented by reference TRBV19 and TRBJ2-7, the full variable domain reads DGGITQSPKYLFRKEGQNVTLSCEQNLNHDAMYWYRQDPGQGLRLIYYSQIVNDFQKGDIAEGYSVSREKKESFPLTVTSAQKNPTAFYLCASSIAWGGSSYEQYFGPGTRLTVT.

The chain joins TRBV4-1 to TRBJ2-5, with TRBD2 matching 12 bases. The germline CDR1 and CDR2 sequences are MGHRA and YSYEKL. This CDR3 has 16 amino acids. V dropped 0 bases and J dropped 4; count of bases not matched to a gene: 3. CDR3: CASSQDTSGGLETQYF. The CDR3, as DNA: TGCGCCAGCAGCCAAGATACTAGCGGGGGGTTAGAGACCCAGTACTTC.

V gene TRBV2 combines with J gene TRBJ2-1; maybe TRBD2 (7 bases). V lost 2 bases and J 7 bases, leaving 15 bases between the germline ends. The CDR3 extends over 15 amino acids. CDR1 is SNHLY and CDR2 is FYNNEI in the germline V gene. CDR3 bases: TGTGCCAGCAGTGAAAGGGGGGGCCAATCTAATGAGCAGTTCTTC. It codes for CASSERGGQSNEQFF.

This chain uses TRBV6-6 with TRBJ1-5, with D unclear. CDR3 length: 16 residues. Per germline, CDR1 MNHNY and CDR2 SVGAGI (reference sequence). Trimming left V 2 bases short and J 6 bases short, with 17 bases between. The CDR3 coding sequence is TGTGCCAGCAGTTACAATCCGGATCCTGACACTCAGCCCCAGCATTTT. This codes for CASSYNPDPDTQPQHF.

The chain links TRBV11-2 to TRBJ2-1; 7 bases are a match to TRBD1. This CDR3 spans 16 amino acids. V was clipped by 5 bases and J by 6 bases; unmatched bases: 13. Germline V gene sequence: CDR1 SGHAT, CDR2 FQNNGV. CDR3: CASSPQGQLSRNEQFF. Written as DNA, the CDR3 is TGTGCCAGCAGCCCCCAGGGACAGCTATCTCGCAATGAGCAGTTCTTC.

This clone came up once. The chain couples TRBV7-8 to TRBJ2-1, with 7 bases matching TRBD2. The length of the CDR3 is 16 residues. CDR1 is SGHVS and CDR2 is FQNEAQ in the germline V gene. V dropped 5 bases and J dropped 1; count of bases not matched to a gene: 8. The CDR3 loop is CASSLGGTISYNEQFF. CDR3 nucleotide sequence: TGTGCCAGCAGCCTGGGGGGGACGATATCCTACAATGAGCAGTTCTTC.

V and J are TRBV29-1 and TRBJ2-7, with D maybe TRBD1 (6 bases). The germline V and J ends were trimmed by 4 bases and 4 bases, with 11 bases remaining between them. Germline V gene data show CDR1 as SQVTM and CDR2 as ANQGSEA. The CDR3 spans 12 residues. The chain's CDR3 is CSVVQGVYEQYF. CDR3 nucleotide sequence: TGCAGCGTTGTACAGGGAGTTTACGAGCAGTACTTC.

The chain couples TRBV4-3 to TRBJ2-7; TRBD1 agrees at 7 bases. Unmatched junction bases numbered 8, after V lost 0 bases and J lost 12 bases. CDR3 length equals 13 residues. In germline, CDR1 is LGHNA, CDR2 YSLEER. CDR3: CASSQDRTGVAYF. As DNA, the CDR3 is TGCGCCAGCAGCCAAGACCGAACAGGGGTGGCGTACTTC.